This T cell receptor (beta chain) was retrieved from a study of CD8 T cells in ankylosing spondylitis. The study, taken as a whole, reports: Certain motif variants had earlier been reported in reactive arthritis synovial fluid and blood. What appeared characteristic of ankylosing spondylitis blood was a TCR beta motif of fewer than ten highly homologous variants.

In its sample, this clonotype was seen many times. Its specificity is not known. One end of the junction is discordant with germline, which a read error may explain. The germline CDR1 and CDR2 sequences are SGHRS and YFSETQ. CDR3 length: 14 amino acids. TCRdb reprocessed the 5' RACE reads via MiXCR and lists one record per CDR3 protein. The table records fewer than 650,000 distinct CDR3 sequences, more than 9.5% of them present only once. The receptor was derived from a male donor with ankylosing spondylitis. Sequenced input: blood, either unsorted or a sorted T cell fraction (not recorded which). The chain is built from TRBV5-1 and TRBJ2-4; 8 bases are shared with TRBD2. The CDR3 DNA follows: TGCGCCAGCAGCTTGGGGACTAGCAAAGACATTCAGTACTTC. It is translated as CASSLGTSKDIQYF.